This passage covers 5 T cell receptor beta chains from one sample sequenced in a study of OX40 agonist ivuxolimab in advanced cancers. Some clones are missing from TCRdb's copy, which holds only in-frame ones; the method was immunoSEQ multiplex PCR. The table records roughly 77,000 clones, approximately 85% of them present only once. This material consisted of CD4+ or CD8+ T cells sorted from blood, taken in a trial of the OX40 agonist ivuxolimab. The receptors come from an adult with an advanced solid tumor such as melanoma, head and neck, liver or kidney cancer.

This chain links TRBV20-1 with TRBJ1-1, with D uncertain. Germline values: CDR1 DFQATT, CDR2 SNEGSKA (reference sequence). The V and J ends lost 3 bases and 0 bases respectively, with 2 bases between them. The CDR3 is made up of 11 amino acids. CDR3 coding DNA: TGCAGTGCTAGCATGAACACTGAAGCTTTCTTT. Encoded protein: CSASMNTEAFF.

There are a few counts of this clone. The genes are TRBV9 and TRBJ1-1, with 8 bases lining up with TRBD1. V lost 0 bases and J lost 3; bases outside the gene matches: 1. The CDR3 covers 14 residues. Germline values: CDR1 SGDLS, CDR2 YYNGEE. DNA for the CDR3: TGTGCCAGCAGCGTAGAGGACAGGGACACTGAAGCTTTCTTT. It encodes CASSVEDRDTEAFF. The whole variable domain, remainder taken from reference TRBV9 and TRBJ1-1, is DSGVTQTPKHLITATGQRVTLRCSPRSGDLSVYWYQQSLDQGLQFLIQYYNGEERAKGNILERFSAQQFPDLHSELNLSSLELGDSALYFCASSVEDRDTEAFFGQGTRLTVV.

The chain links TRBV27 to TRBJ2-5, with 8 bases matching TRBD2. Unmatched junction bases numbered 15, after V lost 3 bases and J lost 9 bases. The CDR3 extends over 16 amino acids. Germline-derived CDR1 and CDR2 are MNHEY and SMNVEV (reference sequence). This chain's CDR3 is CASSFQSGTRGGAQYF. The CDR3 nucleotides are TGTGCCAGCAGTTTTCAGTCCGGGACACGGGGGGGGGCCCAGTACTTC.

This rearrangement joins TRBV5-4 to TRBJ2-7; 7 positions agree with TRBD1. The CDR3 has 15 amino acids. The germline CDR1 and CDR2 sequences are SGHNT and YYREEE (reference sequence). J gave up 2 bases and V 5 bases, and 10 bases lay outside the gene matches. This CDR3 is CASRDSRQGAYEQYF. For the CDR3, the DNA is TGTGCCAGCAGAGACTCCCGCCAGGGGGCCTACGAGCAGTACTTC.

The chain links TRBV9 to TRBJ1-1; D is perhaps TRBD1 (6 bases). The CDR3 consists of 14 residues. Trimming took off 4 bases at V and 6 bases at J, with 16 bases between the two ends. Per the germline V gene, CDR1 is SGDLS and CDR2 is YYNGEE. The CDR3 DNA sequence: TGTGCCAGCAGCCCTCAAACAGGGTTGCCTGAAGCTTTCTTT. It specifies CASSPQTGLPEAFF.